A single sample is the source of the 13 T cell receptor beta chains below, sequenced in a study of T cells after yellow fever vaccination. MiXCR was run by TCRdb on the 5' RACE reads, yielding one entry per CDR3 protein. The table has fewer than 400,000 distinct CDR3 sequences, approximately 5.7% seen once; the top ten hold about 15%. This sample comprised PBMCs, obtained 5 days after the yellow fever booster vaccination. Receptors originate from a man aged 30-40 years who received the YFV17D yellow fever vaccine.

This clonotype has a count of ten or more. V and J are TRBV5-1 and TRBJ2-5; no clear D gene. Per the germline V gene, CDR1 is SGHRS and CDR2 is YFSETQ. The CDR3 spans 14 residues. Trimming shortened V by 5 bases and J by 5 bases, and 16 bases separated the two germline ends. The CDR3 DNA reads as TGCGCCAGCAGAGACGGACCAACCCAGGAGACCCAGTACTTC. Amino acid sequence: CASRDGPTQETQYF.

This clonotype was detected only a few times. The chain joins TRBV12-3 or TRBV12-4 to TRBJ2-7; 8 positions agree with TRBD1. The CDR3 spans 15 residues. The V gene end was trimmed by 4 bases and the J gene end by 3 bases; junction bases not matched to a gene: 8. The CDR3 here is CASSSPTGGIYEQYF. The CDR3 DNA follows: TGTGCCAGCAGTTCCCCAACAGGGGGAATCTACGAGCAGTACTTC.

The V and J genes are TRBV20-1 and TRBJ1-5; 7 positions match TRBD1. In germline, CDR1 is DFQATT, CDR2 SNEGSKA (reference sequence). J gave up 7 bases and V 0 bases, and 3 bases lay outside the gene matches. The CDR3 loop spans 13 amino acids. The CDR3 DNA reads TGCAGTGCTAGAGAACACAGGGGCCAGCCCCAGCATTTT. This encodes CSAREHRGQPQHF.

This clonotype was observed a handful of times. The chain recombines TRBV30 with TRBJ2-7, with 8 bases matching TRBD1. Trimming at V came to 4 bases and at J to 7 bases, leaving 12 bases not matched to a gene. The CDR3 totals 14 residues. The V gene's germline CDR1 is GTSNPN and CDR2 SVGIG (reference sequence). CDR3 DNA: TGTGCCTGGAATGCCGGGACAGGCCACTTTGAGCAGTACTTC. It encodes CAWNAGTGHFEQYF.

This clonotype has a handful of counts. This sequence joins TRBV20-1 and TRBJ1-1; D gene ambiguous. The CDR3 consists of 15 residues. The V gene's germline CDR1 is DFQATT and CDR2 SNEGSKA (reference sequence). The ends were cut back, 4 bases at V and 3 bases at J, with 18 bases in the middle. This CDR3 is CSAINHNHRDTEAFF. CDR3 bases: TGCAGTGCTATTAACCACAACCACCGGGACACTGAAGCTTTCTTT.

In its sample, this clonotype was seen a few times. The chain couples TRBV20-1 to TRBJ1-5; 7 bases are shared with TRBD1. Germline V lookup: CDR1 DFQATT, CDR2 SNEGSKA (reference sequence). CDR3 size: 13 residues. V lost 5 bases and J lost 5; bases outside the gene matches: 6. Here the CDR3 DNA reads TGCAGTGCTTCCCGACAGGGCTATCAGCCCCAGCATTTT. Amino acids: CSASRQGYQPQHF.

This clonotype was counted many times. The V gene is TRBV7-8, the J gene TRBJ1-1, with D unclear. V dropped 3 bases and J dropped 4 bases, with 12 bases sitting between them. The germline gives CDR1 SGHVS, CDR2 FQNEAQ. The CDR3 contains 14 residues. The CDR3 coding sequence is TGTGCCAGCAGCTTCGCCCTCTTGGTCACTGAAGCTTTCTTT. It encodes CASSFALLVTEAFF.

In this sample, this clonotype turned up a few times. J is TRBJ1-1 and V is TRBV20-1; D uncertain. The CDR3 is 13 residues long. From germline, CDR1 is DFQATT and CDR2 SNEGSKA (reference sequence). V lost 5 bases and J lost 3, with 13 bases in between. Here the CDR3 reads CSASGLEDTEAFF. CDR3 nucleotides: TGCAGTGCTTCCGGTCTGGAGGACACTGAAGCTTTCTTT.

As concerns this clonotype: A read error may produce the germline difference seen at one junction end. The chain recombines TRBV19 with TRBJ1-4, with D possibly matching TRBD1 (5 bases). CDR3 length equals 17 residues. Germline loops: CDR1 LNHDA, CDR2 SQIVND (reference sequence). CDR3 sequence: CASNSADRPRGGENLFF. The CDR3 nucleotides are TGTGCCAGTAACAGCGCAGACCGTCCGAGGGGAGGTGAAAACCTGTTTTTT.

This clonotype was picked up a small number of times. Written as DNA, the CDR3 is TGTGCCAGTCGGAGGGTTAGGAGCTCCTACAATGAGCAGTTCTTC. Translating gives CASRRVRSSYNEQFF. The chain carries TRBV7-2 and TRBJ2-1; possibly TRBD2 for D (6 bases). Trimming cost V 9 bases and J 0 bases, with 15 bases left between them. Germline V CDR1 and CDR2: SGHTA, FQGNSA. The CDR3 has 15 amino acids. The whole variable domain, remainder taken from reference TRBV7-2 and TRBJ2-1, is GAGVSQSPSNKVTEKGKDVELRCDPISGHTALYWYRQSLGQGLEFLIYFQGNSAPDKSGLPSDRFSAERTGGSVSTLTIQRTQQEDSAVYLCASRRVRSSYNEQFFGPGTRLTVL.

This clonotype was seen only a few times. The rearrangement uses TRBV24-1 and TRBJ2-1; D is ambiguous. The CDR3 totals 10 residues. V was clipped by 5 bases and J by 10 bases, with 5 bases between them. Per germline, CDR1 KGHDR and CDR2 SFDVKD. CDR3 sequence (DNA): TGTGCCACCAGTGTACGGGAGCAGTTCTTC. Translating gives CATSVREQFF.

This clonotype occurred many times. V gene TRBV5-1 combines with J gene TRBJ2-1; no firm D call. CDR3 length: 11 amino acids. V lost 5 bases to trimming and J lost 7 bases, with 7 bases between them. From germline, CDR1 is SGHRS and CDR2 YFSETQ. The CDR3 DNA reads as TGCGCCAGCAGTGGTCAGAATGAGCAGTTCTTC. It is translated as CASSGQNEQFF.

This clonotype showed up many times. The chain carries TRBV5-1 and TRBJ2-7; D not resolved. Trimming removed 0 bases from V and 1 base from J, with 8 bases in between. This CDR3 has 14 residues. Germline V gene data show CDR1 as SGHRS and CDR2 as YFSETQ. CDR3 residues: CASSLADRSYEQYF. CDR3 DNA sequence: TGCGCCAGCAGCTTGGCCGATAGATCCTACGAGCAGTACTTC.